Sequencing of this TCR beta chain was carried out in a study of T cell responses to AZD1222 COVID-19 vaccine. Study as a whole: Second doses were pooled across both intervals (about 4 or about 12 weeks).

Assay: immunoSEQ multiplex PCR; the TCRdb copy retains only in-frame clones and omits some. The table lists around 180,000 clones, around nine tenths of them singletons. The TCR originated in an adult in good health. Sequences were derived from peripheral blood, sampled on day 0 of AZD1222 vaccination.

CDR3: CASSPGQQYGYTF. The CDR3 bases are TGTGCCAGCAGCCCGGGACAGCAATATGGCTACACCTTC. The chain recombines TRBV5-6 with TRBJ1-2; 7 nucleotides match TRBD1. CDR3 size: 13 residues. J lost 5 bases, V lost 4 bases, and 5 bases had no gene match. Looked up from germline, CDR1 is SGHDT and CDR2 is YYEEEE. The variable domain in full, with the rest retrieved from reference TRBV5-6 and TRBJ1-2, is DAGVTQSPTHLIKTRGQQVTLRCSPKSGHDTVSWYQQALGQGPQFIFQYYEEEERQRGNFPDRFSGHQFPNYSSELNVNALLLGDSALYLCASSPGQQYGYTFGSGTRLTVV.